Listed below are T cell receptor beta chains from one sample, sequenced in a study of vaccination and CD4 T cells after COVID-19. TCRdb reanalysed the PCR reads using MiXCR and keeps one entry per CDR3 protein. The sample contains under 25,000 distinct CDR3 sequences, roughly two fifths of which appear only once. These TCRs are of unknown antigen specificity. This specimen consisted of CD4+ T cells from blood, cultured in vitro, obtained after SARS-CoV-2 vaccination. All receptors derive from a human donor who had recovered from COVID-19. Both conserved end residues are part of each CDR3. A D gene is named only where the DNA matches it firmly. The size of a clone is reported for some rows only, either as once, few or many, or as a class for expanded clones.

clone_size	v_call	j_call	d_call	cdr3_nt	cdr3_aa
NA	TRBV30	TRBJ1-1	TRBD1	TGTGCCTGGCGCGACAGGGGACGAAGGAACACTGAAGCTTTCTTT	CAWRDRGRRNTEAFF
NA	TRBV5-1	TRBJ1-1	NA	TGCGCCAGCAGCGCGTTGGGGGTTGACACTGAAGCTTTCTTT	CASSALGVDTEAFF
NA	TRBV20-1	TRBJ1-5	NA	TGCAGTGCTAGAGACCAGGGAACGGGTCAGCCCCAGCATTTT	CSARDQGTGQPQHF
few	TRBV28	TRBJ2-5	NA	TGTGCCAGCAGTATAACACTTAACTCGGGGACCCAGTACTTC	CASSITLNSGTQYF
once	TRBV2	TRBJ2-2	TRBD2	TGTGCCACGGCGGGGGGGATGGACACCGGGGAGCTGTTTTTT	CATAGGMDTGELFF
few	TRBV27	TRBJ2-2	TRBD2	TGTGCCAGCAGTCCTCGGGCTAGCGGGGTTGGGGAGCTGTTTTTT	CASSPRASGVGELFF
few	TRBV10-1	TRBJ1-2	NA	TGCGCCAGCAGTGAGTCGTGGGGGGTCAGCAACCCTGGCTACACCTTC	CASSESWGVSNPGYTF
medium-sized	TRBV7-8	TRBJ1-1	NA	TGTGCCAGCAGCTTAGGCAATATGAACACTGAAGCTTTCTTT	CASSLGNMNTEAFF
few	TRBV20-1	TRBJ1-5	TRBD1	TGCAGTGCTAGCGCCACCGTCGGGACAGTTAATCAGCCCCAGCATTTT	CSASATVGTVNQPQHF
NA	TRBV6-5	TRBJ1-1	TRBD1	TGTGCCAGCAGTTTAACCCCCGGGACAGGGGGCACTGAAGCTTTCTTT	CASSLTPGTGGTEAFF
NA	TRBV27	TRBJ1-4	NA	TGTGCCAGCAGTTTATATCGGGCCCCCGACAGGCTGTTTTTT	CASSLYRAPDRLFF
once	TRBV19	TRBJ2-3	NA	TGTGCCAGTAGTATAGAGGAGGACTCAGATACGCAGTATTTT	CASSIEEDSDTQYF
few	TRBV7-8	TRBJ1-5	NA	TGTGCCAGCACCACAGGGAGCAATCAGCCCCAGCATTTT	CASTTGSNQPQHF
NA	TRBV5-6	TRBJ1-5	NA	TGTGCCAGCAGCTCGGTGGGTGGGAGTCAGCCCCAGCATTTT	CASSSVGGSQPQHF
NA	TRBV29-1	TRBJ1-3	TRBD1	TGCAGCGTTGGGGACAGCTCTGGAAACACCATATATTTT	CSVGDSSGNTIYF
NA	TRBV6-5	TRBJ1-1	TRBD1	TGTGCCAGCAGTTATGGACAGGGGAACACTGAAGCTTTCTTT	CASSYGQGNTEAFF
NA	TRBV19	TRBJ2-2	NA	TGTGCCAGTAGCACCGCGAACACCGGGGAGCTGTTTTTT	CASSTANTGELFF
few	TRBV6-2/TRBV6-3	TRBJ1-2	TRBD1	TGTGCCAGCAGTTCCCCTGACAGGGCCTATGGCTACACCTTC	CASSSPDRAYGYTF
NA	TRBV2	TRBJ2-1	TRBD2	TGTGCCAGCAGTGAAGCTGGTCTAGCGGGAGTGAATGAGCAGTTCTTC	CASSEAGLAGVNEQFF
few	TRBV19	TRBJ1-3	NA	TGTGCCAGTAGTATATCGGTTGCTGGAAACACCATATATTTT	CASSISVAGNTIYF
NA	TRBV10-3	TRBJ1-2	NA	TGTGCCATCAGTGAGTCTAGTAACAGGGACAACTATGGCTACACCTTC	CAISESSNRDNYGYTF
few	TRBV11-1	TRBJ2-7	NA	TGTGCCAGCAGCGACTCAGGGGATGACGAGCAGTACTTC	CASSDSGDDEQYF
NA	TRBV20-1	TRBJ1-5	TRBD1	TGCAGTGCGGAGGACAGGGCGAAGGGGCCCCAGCATTTT	CSAEDRAKGPQHF
NA	TRBV12-3/TRBV12-4	TRBJ2-7	TRBD2	TGTGCCAGCAGGGAGAGGAGTGCGGGGGACGAGCAGTACTTC	CASRERSAGDEQYF
NA	TRBV4-2	TRBJ1-1	TRBD1	TGTGCCAGCAGCCAAGAAGGGGGCGCGTACACTGAAGCTTTCTTT	CASSQEGGAYTEAFF
once	TRBV5-1	TRBJ2-5	TRBD2	TGCGCCAGCAAACTAGCGGGGGGCCAAGAGACCCAGTACTTC	CASKLAGGQETQYF
few	TRBV27	TRBJ1-5	TRBD1	TGTGCCAGCAGGCATGGACAGGGGGCAGGGAAGCCCCAGCATTTT	CASRHGQGAGKPQHF
few	TRBV19	TRBJ1-6	NA	TGTGCCAGTAGTCCCGGGACGGGCTACTCCTATAATTCACCCCTCCACTTT	CASSPGTGYSYNSPLHF
NA	TRBV7-9	TRBJ1-2	NA	TGTGCCAGCAGCTTAAGACGGGGCGCGGGCTACACCTTC	CASSLRRGAGYTF
few	TRBV6-1	TRBJ1-1	TRBD1	TGTGCCAGCAGCCAGACAGGGGACACTGAAGCTTTCTTT	CASSQTGDTEAFF
NA	TRBV20-1	TRBJ2-2	NA	TGCAGTGCTAGACCTCGTAGAGACGGGGAGCTGTTTTTT	CSARPRRDGELFF
NA	TRBV7-9	TRBJ1-1	TRBD1	TGTGCCAGCAGCTTTAAGGGACAGGGATCCCCTGAAGCTTTCTTT	CASSFKGQGSPEAFF
few	TRBV20-1	TRBJ1-1	NA	TGCAGTGCTAGGAGGGGCGGGGGGACTGAAGCTTTCTTT	CSARRGGGTEAFF
few	TRBV7-3	TRBJ2-5	NA	TGTGCCAGCAGCTTATCAAGGGGGGAGACCCAGTACTTC	CASSLSRGETQYF
few	TRBV6-2/TRBV6-3	TRBJ2-3	NA	TGTGCCAGCAGCCTCGAGGCAGGTTTCTCTAGCACAGATACGCAGTATTTT	CASSLEAGFSSTDTQYF
once	TRBV27	TRBJ2-1	NA	TGTGCCAGCAGCCAGTCCAATGAGCAGTTCTTC	CASSQSNEQFF
NA	TRBV2	TRBJ1-2	TRBD1	TGTGCCAGCAGTGGAGGACAGGGAGGCTATGGCTACACCTTC	CASSGGQGGYGYTF
few	TRBV15	TRBJ1-5	NA	TGTGCCACCAGCAGAGATAATGAACAGCCCCAGCATTTT	CATSRDNEQPQHF
NA	TRBV20-1	TRBJ2-1	NA	TGCAGTGCACGGACACGGGGGTCGCCCTACAATGAGCAGTTCTTC	CSARTRGSPYNEQFF